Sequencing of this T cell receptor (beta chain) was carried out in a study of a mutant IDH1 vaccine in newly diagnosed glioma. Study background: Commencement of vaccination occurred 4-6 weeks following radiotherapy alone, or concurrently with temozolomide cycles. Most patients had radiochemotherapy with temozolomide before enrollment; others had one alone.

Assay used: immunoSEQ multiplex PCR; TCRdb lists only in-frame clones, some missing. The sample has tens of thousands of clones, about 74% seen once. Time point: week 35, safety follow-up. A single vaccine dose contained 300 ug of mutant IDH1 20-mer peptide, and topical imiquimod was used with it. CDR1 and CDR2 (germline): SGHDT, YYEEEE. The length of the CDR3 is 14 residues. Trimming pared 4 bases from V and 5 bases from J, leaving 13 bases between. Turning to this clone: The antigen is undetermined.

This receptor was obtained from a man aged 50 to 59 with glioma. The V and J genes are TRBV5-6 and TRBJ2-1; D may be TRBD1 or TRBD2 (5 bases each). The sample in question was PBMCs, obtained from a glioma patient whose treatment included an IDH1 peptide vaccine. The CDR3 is CASSPGRPDNEQFF. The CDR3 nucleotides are TGTGCCAGCAGCCCGGGACGTCCCGACAATGAGCAGTTCTTC.